This T cell receptor beta chain originates from a study of shared clonotypes between healthy human individuals. Profiling relied on immunoSEQ multiplex PCR, and the TCRdb table lists in-frame clones only, not all of them. Of over 1.4 million clones listed, around 95% are singletons. This clone was detected only a few times. Other DNA sequences in this specimen translate into the identical CDR3. V lost 0 bases and J lost 4, with 7 bases in between. Germline loops: CDR1 SGHRS, CDR2 YFSETQ. The CDR3 extends over 13 amino acids. The chain recombines TRBV5-1 with TRBJ2-5; no firm D call. This receptor was obtained from a young man in good health. The specimen sequenced was naive CD4+ T cells sorted from blood. Specified subset: CD45RA+ positively selected. DNA of the CDR3: TGCGCCAGCAGCTTGGCCGGTGGAGAGACCCAGTACTTC. Encoded protein: CASSLAGGETQYF.